A selection of T cell receptor beta chains follows, all from one sample in a study of low-dose radiotherapy and immunotherapy resistance in tumors. Using its own MiXCR run on the reads, TCRdb lists one record per CDR3 protein. This table has approximately 45,000 distinct CDR3 sequences, less than 30% appearing once. Sequenced here: PBMCs, sampled after low-dose radiotherapy plus immunotherapy. The receptor source for this set is a male donor with prostate cancer. The CDR3 runs from the conserved cysteine through the conserved F or W. D genes are given only for firm matches. A row's size may be missing; if present it is once, few, many or a size class.

>NA|TRBJ1-5|TRBD1|TRBV28
TGTGCCAGCAGCCCAGGACAGGGGCCTTATAGCAATCAGCCCCAGCATTTT
CASSPGQGPYSNQPQHF
>many|TRBJ1-3|NA|TRBV6-6
TGTGCCAGCAGTGACCTACAGGGCATCTCTGGAAACACCATATATTTT
CASSDLQGISGNTIYF
>many|TRBJ1-6|NA|TRBV5-1
TGCGCCAGCTCTGATCGGAGCTCCTATAATTCACCCCTCCACTTT
CASSDRSSYNSPLHF
>many|TRBJ2-7|NA|TRBV28
TGTGCCAGCAGTTCGACAGTTTACGAGCAGTACTTC
CASSSTVYEQYF
>many|TRBJ2-1|NA|TRBV6-5
TGTGCCAGCAGTTACGGTCTAGCCAACAATGAGCAGTTCTTC
CASSYGLANNEQFF
>many|TRBJ1-5|TRBD1|TRBV3-1
TGTGCCAGCAGCCAAGTACAGGGGTCATTGCCCCAGCATTTT
CASSQVQGSLPQHF
>many|TRBJ2-1|TRBD2|TRBV10-2
TGCGCCAGCAGTGAGGGGGGAGGGCCCTACAATGAGCAGTTCTTC
CASSEGGGPYNEQFF
>many|TRBJ1-4|NA|TRBV4-3
TGCGCCAGCAGTTTTGGGGCGACCTCGGGTGAAAAACTGTTTTTT
CASSFGATSGEKLFF
>NA|TRBJ2-7|NA|TRBV12-3/TRBV12-4
TGTGCCAGCACCCCATCAGGGATATTGAATGAGCAGTACTTC
CASTPSGILNEQYF
>many|TRBJ2-7|TRBD1|TRBV6-2/TRBV6-3
TGTGCCAGCAGTGACTCGGCGGGGACAGGCTACGAGCAGTACTTC
CASSDSAGTGYEQYF
>many|TRBJ2-7|TRBD1|TRBV7-9
TGTGCCAGCAGCTTCGGGACAGGGGCTTCCTACGAGCAGTACTTC
CASSFGTGASYEQYF
>many|TRBJ2-3|NA|TRBV5-1
TGCGCCAGCAGTTTAACCGGGACCCCCGAAGATACGCAGTATTTT
CASSLTGTPEDTQYF
>many|TRBJ1-2|NA|TRBV2
TGTGCCAGCAGCATCAGGGTAGAAGTGGATGGCTACACCTTC
CASSIRVEVDGYTF